The next 21 T cell receptor beta chains were all read from a single sample in a study of shared clonotypes between healthy human individuals. Sequencing used immunoSEQ multiplex PCR; TCRdb keeps in-frame clones, though not all of them. The sample includes 450,000 to 500,000 clones, over 70% of them seen just once. The sequencing input was PBMCs. The receptors stem from a woman aged 35 to 49 in good health. Some clones in this sample may be carry-over from other donors' samples.

The CDR3 region has the DNA TGTGCCAGCAGCTTATACAGGGCTAGCGAGCAGTACTTC. It specifies CASSLYRASEQYF. The V gene is TRBV7-2, the J gene TRBJ2-7; a possible D gene is TRBD1 (6 bases). Trimming left V 2 bases short and J 6 bases short, with 11 bases between. Germline assignment: CDR1 SGHTA and CDR2 FQGNSA. This CDR3 has 13 residues.

The chain combines TRBV5-5 with TRBJ2-7, with 9 bases aligning to TRBD1. The V gene's germline CDR1 is SGHKS and CDR2 YYEKEE (reference sequence). The trim removed 4 bases at V and 6 bases at J, leaving 2 bases unmatched. This CDR3 comprises 12 residues. CDR3 DNA sequence: TGTGCCAGCAGCCAGACAGGGGGCGAGCAGTACTTC. Amino acid sequence: CASSQTGGEQYF.

This clone has a single count. With only one base between it and a far larger clone, this is likely a read error. V is TRBV5-1 and J is TRBJ1-1, with D unresolved. Germline CDR1 reads SGHRS; CDR2 reads YFSETQ. This CDR3 spans 13 amino acids. The V and J ends lost 1 base and 6 bases respectively, with 10 bases between them. This chain's CDR3 is CASSLHGAPEAFF. The CDR3 coding sequence is TGCGCCAGCAGCTTGCATGGTGCGCCTGAAGCTTTCTTT.

The chain carries TRBV6-1 and TRBJ1-4, with 8 bases lining up with TRBD1. The V gene's germline CDR1 is MNHNS and CDR2 SASEGT. CDR3 length equals 14 residues. The V segment lost 3 bases and the J segment 6 bases; nucleotides outside the gene matches: 3. CDR3 coding DNA: TGTGCCAGCAGTGAGGGACAGGTTCATGAAAAACTGTTTTTT. Translating it yields CASSEGQVHEKLFF.

This chain joins TRBV19 and TRBJ1-5; no definite D call. Germline V CDR1 and CDR2: LNHDA, SQIVND (reference sequence). V lost 4 bases, J lost 9 bases, and 13 bases lay in between. The CDR3 is made up of 13 amino acids. CDR3 sequence: CASSTPPVRPQHF. CDR3 in DNA: TGTGCCAGTAGTACCCCGCCGGTGAGGCCCCAGCATTTT.

The sample holds many counts of this clone. J is TRBJ2-1 and V is TRBV5-5; 7 bases line up with TRBD1. This CDR3 is built from 15 residues. Losses at the gene ends were 4 bases for V and 3 bases for J; bases not matched to a gene: 7. Germline assignment: CDR1 SGHKS and CDR2 YYEKEE (reference sequence). The CDR3: CASSPEGALYNEQFF. For the CDR3, the DNA is TGTGCCAGCAGCCCAGAGGGGGCTCTCTACAATGAGCAGTTCTTC.

The CDR3 region is CAWGTGPNTEAFF. The DNA of the CDR3 is TGTGCCTGGGGGACAGGGCCGAACACTGAAGCTTTCTTT. The chain carries TRBV30 and TRBJ1-1; 9 bases match TRBD1. CDR3 length: 13 residues. V shed 5 bases and J 1 base; nucleotides not matched to a gene: 2. In germline, CDR1 is GTSNPN, CDR2 SVGIG (reference sequence).

Ten or more counts support this clone. The chain joins TRBV15 to TRBJ2-7, with 10 bases fitting TRBD1. V was pared by 0 bases and J by 4 bases, with 6 bases of the junction left unmatched. Germline lookup yields CDR1 LNHNV and CDR2 YYDKDF (reference sequence). This CDR3 has 16 residues. CDR3 residues: CATSRDVRDRGYEQYF. Here the CDR3 DNA reads TGTGCCACCAGCAGAGACGTCCGGGACAGGGGATACGAGCAGTACTTC. Supplemented by reference TRBV15 and TRBJ2-7, the full variable domain reads DAMVIQNPRYQVTQFGKPVTLSCSQTLNHNVMYWYQQKSSQAPKLLFHYYDKDFNNEADTPDNFQSRRPNTSFCFLDIRSPGLGDTAMYLCATSRDVRDRGYEQYFGPGTRLTVT.

This chain uses TRBV20-1 with TRBJ2-7; D unclear. V gave up 1 base and J gave up 3 bases, with 4 bases separating them. Germline V gene data show CDR1 as DFQATT and CDR2 as SNEGSKA (reference sequence). The CDR3 is 11 amino acids. The CDR3 sequence is CSARAVYEQYF. The CDR3 nucleotides read TGCAGTGCTAGAGCCGTCTACGAGCAGTACTTC.

Concerning this clone: A far larger clone is one base from this, pointing to a likely read error. This chain links TRBV30 with TRBJ2-2; no definite D call. Per germline, CDR1 GTSNPN and CDR2 SVGIG (reference sequence). This CDR3 comprises 14 residues. The CDR3 nucleotides are TGTGCCTGGAGTGTGAGGCGGAACATCGGGGAGCTGTTTTTT. It encodes CAWSVRRNIGELFF.

The chain joins TRBV9 to TRBJ2-7; weak D call: TRBD2 (5 bases). Germline V gene lookup returns CDR1 SGDLS and CDR2 YYNGEE. CDR3 length: 14 amino acids. Between the trimmed V and J ends, which lost 2 bases and 9 bases, there was a span of 18 bases. CDR3 region: CASSVETSGSPQYF. The CDR3 DNA reads as TGTGCCAGCAGCGTGGAGACGAGCGGCTCGCCGCAGTACTTC.

This clone appeared a single time. The chain uses TRBV4-1 and TRBJ1-1; D possibly corresponds to TRBD1 (5 bases). Trimming removed 1 base from V and 5 bases from J, with 11 bases in between. The CDR3 is 14 amino acids. CDR1 is MGHRA, CDR2 YSYEKL, per germline. CDR3 residues: CASSQGGGGTEAFF. The DNA for the CDR3 is TGCGCCAGCAGCCAAGGTGGGGGAGGGACTGAAGCTTTCTTT.

There are a few counts of this clone. With a much larger clone just one base away, this may be a read error. The chain employs TRBV28 and TRBJ2-2, with no clear D. V was cut by 6 bases and J by 7 bases, with 15 bases left in between. Germline V gene data show CDR1 as MDHEN and CDR2 as SYDVKM. The CDR3 is 14 amino acids. CDR3 nucleotide sequence: TGTGCCAGCAGCCCCCCCCGGATGGACGGGGAGCTGTTTTTT. This codes for CASSPPRMDGELFF.

The chain employs TRBV7-3 and TRBJ1-1, with D maybe TRBD1 (5 bases). This CDR3 region has 16 residues. The germline V gene has CDR1 SGHTA and CDR2 FQGTGA. V lost 1 base and J 1 base, leaving 13 bases between the germline ends. The CDR3 region has the DNA TGTGCCAGCAGCTTAAGTGGGTCAGGGACGAACACTGAAGCTTTCTTT. Residues: CASSLSGSGTNTEAFF.

The chain couples TRBV7-2 to TRBJ1-5; possible D gene TRBD1, 5 bases. Germline assignment: CDR1 SGHTA and CDR2 FQGNSA. The CDR3 length is 14 residues. V gave up 8 bases and J gave up 2 bases, with 13 bases separating them. CDR3 DNA: TGTGCCAGCGGCAGGGCGTCGGGCAATCAGCCCCAGCATTTT. This sequence encodes CASGRASGNQPQHF. The whole variable domain, filled in from reference TRBV7-2 and TRBJ1-5, reads GAGVSQSPSNKVTEKGKDVELRCDPISGHTALYWYRQSLGQGLEFLIYFQGNSAPDKSGLPSDRFSAERTGGSVSTLTIQRTQQEDSAVYLCASGRASGNQPQHFGDGTRLSIL.

The chain links TRBV7-8 to TRBJ1-1; tentative D call: TRBD1 (5 bases). There are 17 residues in the CDR3. Germline V gene data show CDR1 as SGHVS and CDR2 as FQNEAQ. Trimming pared 5 bases from V and 0 bases from J, leaving 19 bases between. The CDR3 is CASSPRGIPSMNTEAFF. In DNA form, the CDR3 reads TGTGCCAGCAGCCCGCGGGGGATCCCCTCAATGAACACTGAAGCTTTCTTT.

This chain joins TRBV9 and TRBJ1-3, with 7 bases that match TRBD1. The CDR3 loop spans 13 amino acids. CDR1 is SGDLS, CDR2 YYNGEE, per germline. V lost 3 bases to trimming and J lost 3 bases; unmatched junction nucleotides: 0. CDR3 in DNA: TGTGCCAGCAGCGCAGGGGGTGGAAACACCATATATTTT. This translates into CASSAGGGNTIYF.

In DNA, the CDR3 is TGTGCCAGCAGCCTTACGTGGCGGACTAGCCCGTACGAGCAGTACTTC. As protein: CASSLTWRTSPYEQYF. The chain joins TRBV7-8 to TRBJ2-7; TRBD2 matches 8 bases. Germline CDR1 reads SGHVS; CDR2 reads FQNEAQ. The CDR3 loop spans 16 amino acids. V was clipped by 5 bases and J by 4 bases; unmatched bases: 13.

The gene calls are TRBV19 and TRBJ1-5; no clear D. Germline lookup yields CDR1 LNHDA and CDR2 SQIVND (reference sequence). The CDR3 extends over 16 amino acids. With 3 bases removed from V and 1 base from J, the gap between germline ends came to 13 bases. The CDR3 region has the DNA TGTGCCAGTAGTATGCCATCACTACGGAGCAATCAGCCCCAGCATTTT. It translates to CASSMPSLRSNQPQHF.

This clone was seen ten or more times. Different DNA sequences within this sample yield the same CDR3. The chain employs TRBV9 and TRBJ2-1; TRBD2 aligns across 8 bases. Germline CDR1 SGDLS, CDR2 YYNGEE. After removal of 1 base from V and 4 bases from J, the junction contained 4 bases not matched to a gene. The CDR3 length is 15 residues. The CDR3 nucleotides read TGTGCCAGCAGCGTAAGCGGGAGCTATTACAATGAGCAGTTCTTC. This codes for CASSVSGSYYNEQFF.

V usage is TRBV6-1 and J usage is TRBJ2-1; D is unresolved. Per germline, CDR1 MNHNS and CDR2 SASEGT. Trimming pared 2 bases from V and 4 bases from J, leaving 6 bases between. The CDR3 consists of 13 residues. DNA for the CDR3: TGTGCCAGCAGTGAATCATGGTACAATGAGCAGTTCTTC. It specifies CASSESWYNEQFF.